These 15 T cell receptor beta chains came from one sample sequenced in a study of blood T cell repertoires in COVID-19. Generated by immunoSEQ multiplex PCR, the TCRdb table keeps only in-frame clones and is missing some. This table has about 180,000 clones, less than 90% appearing once. Sample: peripheral blood. All receptors come from a man between 65 and 85 years old with active or convalescent COVID-19.

CDR3 protein: CASSLDVGGTDTQYF. The CDR3 DNA reads TGCGCCAGCAGCTTGGATGTGGGAGGCACAGATACGCAGTATTTT. This chain links TRBV5-1 with TRBJ2-3, with a weak D call TRBD2 (5 bases). The V end was cut by 0 bases, the J end by 1 base, with 9 bases between. This CDR3 contains 15 residues. Germline V gene lookup returns CDR1 SGHRS and CDR2 YFSETQ.

V and J are TRBV7-9 and TRBJ1-1; unclear D gene. The ends were cut back, 5 bases at V and 2 bases at J, with 15 bases in the middle. The CDR3 spans 15 residues. CDR1 and CDR2 (germline): SEHNR, FQNEAQ (reference sequence). CDR3 DNA: TGTGCCAGCAGCCCCCGGAGGGCCGGAAACACTGAAGCTTTCTTT. It is translated as CASSPRRAGNTEAFF.

The chain joins TRBV3-1 (or the pseudogene TRBV3-2) to TRBJ2-1, with 9 bases that match TRBD1. Germline loops: CDR1 LGHDT, CDR2 YNNKEL (reference sequence). This CDR3 is 19 amino acids long. The junction had 16 bases not matched to a gene; V was cut back by 4 bases and J by 3 bases. This CDR3 is CASSPRIGQGKTSYNEQFF. The CDR3 region has the DNA TGTGCCAGCAGCCCAAGAATAGGACAGGGGAAGACAAGCTACAATGAGCAGTTCTTC.

The chain couples TRBV25-1 to TRBJ2-7; D not certain. This CDR3 contains 11 residues. Between the trimmed V and J ends, which lost 3 bases and 6 bases, there was a span of 6 bases. Germline loops: CDR1 MGHDK, CDR2 SYGVNS. CDR3 region: CASSDSLEQYF. The CDR3 DNA reads as TGTGCCAGCAGTGACTCTCTCGAGCAGTACTTC.

This clone was observed once. This chain uses TRBV30 with TRBJ1-4, with 7 bases aligning to TRBD1. Germline V gene data show CDR1 as GTSNPN and CDR2 as SVGIG (reference sequence). Trimming cost V 7 bases and J 7 bases; bases outside gene matches: 12. The length of the CDR3 is 14 residues. The CDR3 DNA reads TGTGCCTCACCAGGCGGGACAGCGGGTGAAAAACTGTTTTTT. It yields the protein CASPGGTAGEKLFF.

The rearrangement uses TRBV19 and TRBJ1-2, with 9 bases identical to TRBD1. The CDR3 totals 14 residues. V gave up 4 bases and J gave up 6 bases; unmatched junction bases: 6. Per germline, CDR1 LNHDA and CDR2 SQIVND (reference sequence). The CDR3, as DNA: TGTGCCAGTAGTAGGTGGGACAGGGTGGATGGCTACACCTTC. As protein: CASSRWDRVDGYTF.

This rearrangement joins TRBV28 to TRBJ1-4; TRBD1 matches at 10 bases. The CDR3 has 16 residues. V lost 2 bases and J lost 6; bases outside the gene matches: 6. Per germline, CDR1 MDHEN and CDR2 SYDVKM. The CDR3 sequence: CASSLGGGTGDEKLFF. The DNA for the CDR3 is TGTGCCAGCAGTTTAGGGGGCGGGACAGGGGATGAAAAACTGTTTTTT.

V usage is TRBV10-2 and J usage is TRBJ1-4; the D gene is possibly TRBD1 (5 bases). Germline CDR1 WSHSY, CDR2 SAAADI. CDR3 size: 15 residues. Trimming cost V 6 bases and J 8 bases, with 19 bases left between them. CDR3 region: CASSAGPKGREKLFF. The CDR3 region has the DNA TGCGCCAGCAGCGCCGGGCCGAAGGGGCGAGAAAAACTGTTTTTT.

This clone was observed a single time. DNA of the CDR3: TGTGCCAGTACCCTGGACAGACTCCTTGGAAACACCATATATTTT. It yields the protein CASTLDRLLGNTIYF. The rearrangement links TRBV19 to TRBJ1-3; tentative D call: TRBD1 (6 bases). Germline V lookup: CDR1 LNHDA, CDR2 SQIVND (reference sequence). The CDR3 is 15 amino acids. Between the trimmed V and J ends, which lost 7 bases and 3 bases, there was a span of 16 bases.

The gene calls are TRBV7-8 and TRBJ2-3, with TRBD2 matching over 13 bases. There are 16 residues in the CDR3. V lost 4 bases to trimming and J lost 1 base; unmatched junction nucleotides: 2. CDR1 SGHVS and CDR2 FQNEAQ come from the germline V gene. The CDR3: CASSSGLAGGTDTQYF. The CDR3 nucleotides read TGTGCCAGCAGCTCCGGACTAGCGGGGGGCACAGATACGCAGTATTTT.

V and J are TRBV18 and TRBJ2-1; possibly TRBD1 for D (5 bases). CDR3 length equals 17 residues. CDR1 is KGHSH, CDR2 LQKENI, per germline. Trimming took 3 bases from V and 8 from J, leaving 23 bases between them. CDR3 sequence: CASSPQQQGTTRDEQFF. The CDR3, as DNA: TGTGCCAGCTCACCTCAGCAGCAGGGTACTACACGGGATGAGCAGTTCTTC.

V and J are TRBV28 and TRBJ2-7; 7 nucleotides match TRBD2. This CDR3 spans 16 amino acids. Germline V gene sequence: CDR1 MDHEN, CDR2 SYDVKM. The trim removed 2 bases at V and 3 bases at J, leaving 10 bases unmatched. Here the CDR3 reads CASSLAGAGRNYEQYF. The CDR3, as DNA: TGTGCCAGCAGTTTAGCAGGAGCGGGAAGGAACTACGAGCAGTACTTC.

This clone was counted at least ten times. CDR3 sequence (DNA): TGTGCCAGTAGTATGCGGGCAGGAGCTAATGAAAAACTGTTTTTT. Translation: CASSMRAGANEKLFF. J is TRBJ1-4 and V is TRBV19; D not resolved. The CDR3 spans 15 residues. V dropped 3 bases and J dropped 3 bases, with 11 bases sitting between them. Germline V CDR1 and CDR2: LNHDA, SQIVND (reference sequence).

This chain joins TRBV28 and TRBJ2-7, with 10 bases that match TRBD1. V shed 6 bases, J shed 0 bases, and the junction held 8 bases outside the gene matches. CDR3 length: 16 amino acids. Germline V lookup: CDR1 MDHEN, CDR2 SYDVKM. The CDR3 DNA follows: TGTGCCAGCAGATCCACCGGGACAGGGGACTCCTACGAGCAGTACTTC. Translating gives CASRSTGTGDSYEQYF.

This clone was observed a few times. The chain links TRBV20-1 to TRBJ2-2; 9 nucleotides align to TRBD2. Germline CDR1 DFQATT, CDR2 SNEGSKA (reference sequence). The CDR3 has 14 residues. V lost 3 bases and J lost 4; bases outside the gene matches: 3. The CDR3, as DNA: TGCAGTGCTAGTGGCGGGAGGGCCACCGGGGAGCTGTTTTTT. Protein sequence: CSASGGRATGELFF.